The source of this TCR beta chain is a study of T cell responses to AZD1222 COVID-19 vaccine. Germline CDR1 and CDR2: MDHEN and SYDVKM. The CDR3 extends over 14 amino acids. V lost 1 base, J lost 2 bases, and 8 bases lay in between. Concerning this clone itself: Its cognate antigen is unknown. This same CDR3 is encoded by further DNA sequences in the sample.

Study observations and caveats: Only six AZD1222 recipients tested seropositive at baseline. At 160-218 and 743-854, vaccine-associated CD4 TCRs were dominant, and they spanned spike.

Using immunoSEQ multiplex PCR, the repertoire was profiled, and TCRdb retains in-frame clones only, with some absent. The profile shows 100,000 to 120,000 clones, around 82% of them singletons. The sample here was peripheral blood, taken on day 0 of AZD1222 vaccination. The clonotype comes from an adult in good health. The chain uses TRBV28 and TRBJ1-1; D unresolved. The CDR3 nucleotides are TGTGCCAGCAGTTTATACCCGGGTAACACTGAAGCTTTCTTT. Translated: CASSLYPGNTEAFF.